The clone carrying this T cell receptor beta chain has a count of ten or more. Its specificity is unknown. RNA transcripts served as template for amplifying TCR beta CDR3 sequences. A first-round RT-PCR used HTBI primers, followed by a second-round multiplex PCR. In TCRdb, the multiplex PCR reads were re-called with MiXCR into one record per CDR3 protein. Among approximately 700,000 distinct CDR3 sequences, approximately 40% were seen once, and the ten largest hold approximately 43%. This sample is drawn from a study of Graves' ophthalmopathy and Graves' hyperthyroidism. The study, taken as a whole, reports: As the model predicted ophthalmopathy progression, it achieved a sensitivity of roughly 69% and a specificity of about 72%.

V lost 8 bases and J 0 bases, leaving 5 bases between the germline ends. The V gene's germline CDR1 is LNHDA and CDR2 SQIVND (reference sequence). CDR3 length equals 12 residues. The clonotype comes from an adult man with Graves' ophthalmopathy. V gene TRBV19 combines with J gene TRBJ1-5; the D is unclear. The sequencing sample was made of peripheral blood. CDR3 loop: CASHRSNQPQHF. Written as DNA, the CDR3 is TGTGCCAGTCACCGTAGCAATCAGCCCCAGCATTTT.